A single sample gave rise to the 30 T cell receptor beta chains below, sequenced in a study of T cells in localized non-small cell lung cancer. Data came from immunoSEQ multiplex PCR; TCRdb stores just in-frame clones and leaves some out. The sample lists over a thousand clones, roughly a quarter occurring once. This material consisted of normal lung tissue next to the tumor, taken before any cancer treatment. These receptors were obtained from a woman aged 18-49 years with stage III lung adenocarcinoma.

This clone is labeled as medium-sized (0.01 to 0.1%). The chain couples TRBV11-3 to TRBJ2-7; D tentatively fits TRBD1 or TRBD2 (5 bases each). Germline V lookup: CDR1 SGHNT, CDR2 YENEEA. The CDR3 is 14 amino acids. V was trimmed by 3 bases and J by 0 bases, leaving 9 bases between them. This CDR3 is CASSLPGSSYEQYF. The CDR3 nucleotides read TGTGCCAGCAGCTTGCCAGGGAGCTCCTACGAGCAGTACTTC.

This clone is large in the sample. The chain combines TRBV23-1 with TRBJ2-7; D perhaps matches TRBD1 (6 bases). TRBV23-1 is sorted into the ORF group, with uncertain function. There are 16 residues in the CDR3. The V end lost 5 bases, the J end lost 0 bases, and 17 bases lay between the germline ends. This CDR3 reads CASSATGRESSYEQYF. CDR3 nucleotide sequence: TGCGCCAGCAGTGCGACAGGCCGAGAGAGCTCCTACGAGCAGTACTTC.

This chain uses TRBV11-3 with TRBJ2-1; 8 positions agree with TRBD1. The CDR3 extends over 15 amino acids. The ends lost 5 bases at V and 1 base at J; junction bases unmatched: 4. Germline V CDR1 and CDR2: SGHNT, YENEEA. CDR3 sequence reads: CASSGQGISYNEQFF. The DNA for the CDR3 is TGTGCCAGCAGCGGACAGGGAATATCCTACAATGAGCAGTTCTTC.

This clone turned up a few times. The chain has TRBV6-8 and TRBJ2-2; 7 bases are a match to TRBD1. V lost 2 bases and J lost 4; bases outside the gene matches: 4. Germline V gene data show CDR1 as MNHGY and CDR2 as SAAAGT. This CDR3 is 15 amino acids long. CDR3 in DNA: TGTGCCAGCAGTTACCGAGGGGGCCCCACCGGGGAGCTGTTTTTT. It is translated as CASSYRGGPTGELFF.

By frequency in the sample, this clone is medium-sized. The chain recombines TRBV11-3 with TRBJ2-3; TRBD2 aligns across 16 bases. With V trimmed by 5 bases and J by 8 bases, 13 bases remained unmatched. The V gene's germline CDR1 is SGHNT and CDR2 YENEEA. This CDR3 comprises 18 residues. The CDR3 is CASSLAGTSGGEGGTQYF. The DNA for the CDR3 is TGTGCCAGCAGCCTCGCCGGGACTAGCGGGGGGGAGGGTGGTACGCAGTATTTT.

This clone was picked up a small number of times. The V call is TRBV30, the J call TRBJ1-2; D is possibly TRBD1 (6 bases). V lost 0 bases, J lost 4 bases, and 9 bases lay in between. Germline V gene sequence: CDR1 GTSNPN, CDR2 SVGIG (reference sequence). The CDR3 has 13 residues. The CDR3 loop is CAWSVQGGYGYTF. CDR3 sequence (DNA): TGTGCCTGGAGTGTACAGGGAGGCTATGGCTACACCTTC.

The J gene is TRBJ1-1, the V gene TRBV6-8; tentatively, D is TRBD1 (5 bases). In germline, CDR1 is MNHGY, CDR2 SAAAGT. The length of the CDR3 is 14 residues. Trimming left V 4 bases short and J 9 bases short, with 18 bases between. Written as DNA, the CDR3 is TGTGCCAGCAGTTTGGAGTGGGACGGCCGAAAAGCTTTCTTT. Amino acid sequence: CASSLEWDGRKAFF.

The chain joins TRBV30 to TRBJ2-3, with 8 bases that match TRBD1. V was pared by 1 base and J by 2 bases, with 2 bases of the junction left unmatched. This CDR3 contains 14 residues. Germline assignment: CDR1 GTSNPN and CDR2 SVGIG (reference sequence). CDR3 amino acids: CAWSGTGLTDTQYF. The CDR3 nucleotides read TGTGCCTGGAGTGGGACAGGGCTCACAGATACGCAGTATTTT.

Notes on this clone: At one boundary the junction diverges from the germline segment, which might be a read error. The rearrangement joins TRBV6-8 to TRBJ1-1; D is unclear. The CDR3 extends over 15 amino acids. Germline V gives CDR1 MNHGY, CDR2 SAAAGT. In DNA, the CDR3 is TGTGCCAGCAGTGACTCCGGTCAACCGCACACTGAAGCTTTCTTT. Protein sequence: CASSDSGQPHTEAFF.

This clone was observed a handful of times. The chain links TRBV11-3 to TRBJ2-5; weak D call: TRBD1 (5 bases). This CDR3 region has 15 residues. The germline V gene encodes CDR1 SGHNT and CDR2 YENEEA. The V end lost 0 bases, the J end lost 4 bases, and 12 bases lay between the germline ends. The CDR3, as DNA: TGTGCCAGCAGCTTAGACAGGGAATATGTAGAGACCCAGTACTTC. Translating it yields CASSLDREYVETQYF.

By share, this clone counts as medium-sized (0.01 to 0.1%). The V gene is TRBV11-3, the J gene TRBJ1-2; D unclear. Trimming shortened V by 4 bases and J by 1 base, and 10 bases separated the two germline ends. The CDR3 sequence is 14 residues long. CDR1 is SGHNT and CDR2 is YENEEA in the germline V gene. The CDR3, as DNA: TGTGCCAGCAGCTCCCTGACAAGTAACTATGGCTACACCTTC. This translates into CASSSLTSNYGYTF.

This clone is judged medium-sized. The chain joins TRBV6-8 to TRBJ2-3, with D possibly matching TRBD2 (6 bases). This CDR3 spans 17 amino acids. V lost 2 bases and J lost 2, with 17 bases in between. The germline gives CDR1 MNHGY, CDR2 SAAAGT. CDR3 residues: CASSYGSSGVNTDTQYF. The CDR3 DNA is TGTGCCAGCAGTTACGGGAGTAGCGGCGTTAACACAGATACGCAGTATTTT.

This clone counts as medium-sized (0.01 to 0.1%). The chain couples TRBV13 to TRBJ1-3; D gene ambiguous. V was pared by 1 base and J by 7 bases, with 5 bases between. CDR1 PRHDT and CDR2 FYEKMQ come from the germline V gene (reference sequence). This CDR3 comprises 12 residues. The CDR3 DNA is TGTGCCAGCAGCTTAGAAAGTAACACCATATATTTT. Amino acids: CASSLESNTIYF. Filled out from reference TRBV13 and TRBJ1-3, the complete variable domain reads AAGVIQSPRHLIKEKRETATLKCYPIPRHDTVYWYQQGPGQDPQFLISFYEKMQSDKGSIPDRFSAQQFSDYHSELNMSSLELGDSALYFCASSLESNTIYFGEGSWLTVV.

V gene TRBV11-3 combines with J gene TRBJ1-2; 10 bases fit TRBD1. This CDR3 has 14 residues. After removal of 4 bases from V and 6 bases from J, the junction contained 5 bases not matched to a gene. Per the germline V gene, CDR1 is SGHNT and CDR2 is YENEEA. DNA of the CDR3: TGTGCCAGCAGCTCCGGACAGGGGGAAGATGGCTACACCTTC. This sequence encodes CASSSGQGEDGYTF.

In this sample, this clone turned up a few times. The chain is built from TRBV11-3 and TRBJ2-1; 15 nucleotides align to TRBD2. CDR1 and CDR2 from the germline V gene are SGHNT and YENEEA. V lost 2 bases to trimming and J lost 5 bases; unmatched junction nucleotides: 4. The CDR3 extends over 17 amino acids. As DNA, the CDR3 is TGTGCCAGCAGCTTAAGCCGGACTAGCGGGGGGGACAATGAGCAGTTCTTC. Translation: CASSLSRTSGGDNEQFF.

In its sample, this clone was seen a few times. The J gene is TRBJ2-2, the V gene TRBV11-3; D remains ambiguous. Germline V gene sequence: CDR1 SGHNT, CDR2 YENEEA. Trimming cost V 2 bases and J 0 bases, with 7 bases left between them. The CDR3 is 15 residues long. The CDR3 region is CASSLSGPNTGELFF. CDR3 DNA sequence: TGTGCCAGCAGCTTATCGGGTCCGAACACCGGGGAGCTGTTTTTT.

Only a few counts were recorded for this clone. This sequence joins TRBV7-2 and TRBJ1-1, with unresolved D. The CDR3 consists of 13 residues. CDR1 is SGHTA and CDR2 is FQGNSA in the germline V gene. Trimming shortened V by 2 bases and J by 3 bases, and 7 bases separated the two germline ends. CDR3 nucleotides: TGTGCCAGCAGCTTACCTACGGACACTGAAGCTTTCTTT. Amino acids: CASSLPTDTEAFF.

This clone was observed many times. V gene TRBV9 combines with J gene TRBJ2-7, with a tentative D call TRBD2 (5 bases). CDR3 length equals 15 residues. Trimming took 0 bases from V and 0 from J, leaving 10 bases between them. Per germline, CDR1 SGDLS and CDR2 YYNGEE. As DNA, the CDR3 is TGTGCCAGCAGCGTAGCTACTGGGAGCTCCTACGAGCAGTACTTC. As protein: CASSVATGSSYEQYF. Combining the CDR3 with reference TRBV9 and TRBJ2-7 gives the whole variable domain DSGVTQTPKHLITATGQRVTLRCSPRSGDLSVYWYQQSLDQGLQFLIQYYNGEERAKGNILERFSAQQFPDLHSELNLSSLELGDSALYFCASSVATGSSYEQYFGPGTRLTVT.

The J gene is TRBJ2-2, the V gene TRBV30; a weak D match, TRBD2 (6 bases). Germline CDR1 reads GTSNPN; CDR2 reads SVGIG (reference sequence). V was shortened by 4 bases and J by 5 bases, with 11 bases between the two germline ends. This CDR3 is 13 amino acids long. The CDR3 nucleotides are TGTGCCTGGAACCCTGGGGGGACCGGGGAGCTGTTTTTT. It translates to CAWNPGGTGELFF.

The chain carries TRBV19 and TRBJ1-5; the D is unclear. V was shortened by 3 bases and J by 3 bases, with 9 bases between the two germline ends. CDR3 length: 14 amino acids. The germline V gene has CDR1 LNHDA and CDR2 SQIVND (reference sequence). CDR3 sequence: CASSIAGNNQPQHF. CDR3 nucleotides: TGTGCCAGTAGTATCGCCGGTAACAATCAGCCCCAGCATTTT.

The chain couples TRBV6-8 to TRBJ2-3; TRBD1 agrees at 8 bases. After removal of 6 bases from V and 3 bases from J, the junction contained 5 bases not matched to a gene. This CDR3 has 14 amino acids. Looked up from germline, CDR1 is MNHGY and CDR2 is SAAAGT. CDR3 protein: CASSPGQGTDTQYF. The CDR3 DNA reads as TGTGCCAGCAGCCCAGGACAGGGAACAGATACGCAGTATTTT.

This clone turned up a few times. This chain uses TRBV11-3 with TRBJ2-3; TRBD1 might be the D (6 bases). Germline CDR1 is SGHNT and CDR2 is YENEEA. CDR3 length equals 14 residues. The V and J ends lost 7 bases and 5 bases respectively, with 16 bases between them. The CDR3 DNA follows: TGTGCCAGCACCCAACGAGGCAGGGGAGATACGCAGTATTTT. It translates to CASTQRGRGDTQYF.

This clone was seen a few times. Its ends do not fully match the called genes, so a read error is possible. The chain links TRBV6-8 to TRBJ2-3; 9 positions match TRBD2. The CDR3 is 16 amino acids. Germline V gives CDR1 MNHGY, CDR2 SAAAGT. The CDR3 DNA is TGTGCCAGCAGTGACTCGACTAGCGGACACACAGATACGCAGTATTTT. The encoded protein is CASSDSTSGHTDTQYF.

The chain combines TRBV16 with TRBJ1-1; D gene uncertain. The CDR3 sequence is 15 residues long. Between the trimmed V and J ends, which lost 0 bases and 4 bases, there was a span of 12 bases. Germline V gene data show CDR1 as KGHSY and CDR2 as FQNENV. The CDR3 DNA follows: TGTGCCAGCAGCCAATCGAGGCAGCATCGCACTGAAGCTTTCTTT. It yields the protein CASSQSRQHRTEAFF. Full variable domain (outside the CDR3, taken from reference TRBV16 and TRBJ1-1): GEEVAQTPKHLVRGEGQKAKLYCAPIKGHSYVFWYQQVLKNEFKFLISFQNENVFDETGMPKERFSAKCLPNSPCSLEIQATKLEDSAVYFCASSQSRQHRTEAFFGQGTRLTVV.

This clone was seen a few times. The chain carries TRBV4-1 and TRBJ2-3; D possibly corresponds to TRBD2 (5 bases). V gave up 1 base and J gave up 6 bases, with 11 bases separating them. The CDR3 is 14 residues long. Germline CDR1 MGHRA, CDR2 YSYEKL. CDR3 nucleotides: TGCGCCAGCAGCCAAGTAACGACGGGGGATACGCAGTATTTT. It translates to CASSQVTTGDTQYF.

V and J are TRBV6-8 and TRBJ1-1; no firm D call. CDR3 size: 14 residues. Germline CDR1 MNHGY, CDR2 SAAAGT. V was trimmed by 8 bases and J by 2 bases, leaving 15 bases between them. Here the CDR3 reads CASGTRGSNTEAFF. The CDR3 bases are TGTGCCAGCGGAACGCGAGGGTCTAACACTGAAGCTTTCTTT.

The chain uses TRBV14 and TRBJ2-1; no firm D call. Germline CDR1 SGHDN, CDR2 FVKESK. This CDR3 has 12 amino acids. V was cut by 3 bases and J by 8 bases, with 8 bases left in between. CDR3 nucleotide sequence: TGTGCCAGCAGCCACCCTCGCCATGAGCAGTTCTTC. Protein: CASSHPRHEQFF.

The chain recombines TRBV9 with TRBJ2-1, with D perhaps given as TRBD1 or TRBD2 (5 bases each). Germline CDR1 is SGDLS and CDR2 is YYNGEE. CDR3 size: 14 residues. The germline V and J ends were trimmed by 4 bases and 9 bases, with 17 bases remaining between them. As DNA, the CDR3 is TGTGCCAGCAGCCCGGGGACGCGGCCAGGTGAGCAGTTCTTC. Protein: CASSPGTRPGEQFF.

This clone was seen only a few times. The chain employs TRBV11-3 and TRBJ2-7, with TRBD1 matching 9 bases. CDR1 and CDR2 (germline): SGHNT, YENEEA. This CDR3 comprises 14 residues. The trim removed 7 bases at V and 3 bases at J, leaving 7 bases unmatched. The CDR3 region is CASNPGQGHYEQYF. CDR3 sequence (DNA): TGTGCCAGCAACCCGGGACAGGGTCACTACGAGCAGTACTTC.

This clone is labeled as medium-sized. V usage is TRBV11-3 and J usage is TRBJ1-1; maybe TRBD1 (6 bases). Trimming left V 4 bases short and J 0 bases short, with 9 bases between. The CDR3 is made up of 14 amino acids. The germline CDR1 and CDR2 sequences are SGHNT and YENEEA. CDR3 residues: CASSYGQMNTEAFF. The CDR3 DNA is TGTGCCAGCAGCTACGGACAGATGAACACTGAAGCTTTCTTT.